This T cell receptor beta chain was retrieved from a study of metastatic and nonmetastatic thyroid tumors. This clone was counted once. A much larger clone sits a single nucleotide away, making a read error possible. There were no patients who had received any treatment before thyroid surgery. The CDR3 is made up of 14 amino acids. Germline V gives CDR1 SGHNT, CDR2 YYREEE (reference sequence). Original methodology: For papillary thyroid cancer, a distant-metastasis classifier was constructed from CDR3 differences observed across clinicopathological groups. TCRdb re-clonotyped the PCR reads via MiXCR. The V and J calls here are based on TCRdb, not the publication. In the table there are some 83,000 clones, under 15% of which are singletons.

The source material was tumor tissue. This receptor was taken from a female donor with papillary thyroid cancer or a benign thyroid nodule (not recorded which). Some clones in this sample may be carry-over from other donors' samples. The chain employs TRBV5-4 and TRBJ1-3; 9 nucleotides agree with TRBD1. The CDR3 protein is CASSITGGGNAIYF. The CDR3 DNA sequence: TGTGCCAGCAGCATTACAGGGGGCGGAAACGCCATATATTTT.